The clone carrying this T cell receptor (beta chain) was seen a handful of times. The V and J ends lost 3 bases and 5 bases respectively, with 4 bases between them. CDR3 length: 11 residues. CDR1 is MDHEN, CDR2 SYDVKM, per germline. This entry is derived from a study of CD8 T cells in Susac syndrome. Random hexamers were used to reverse transcribe an amount of roughly 0.5 to 1 ug RNA. TCRdb recomputed calls from the immunoSEQ multiplex PCR reads with MiXCR, one row per CDR3 protein. The sample carries about 110,000 distinct CDR3 sequences, 95% to 98% recorded once. The receptor's source is a human donor in good health. V and J are TRBV28 and TRBJ1-1; D not resolved. The sequenced sample consisted of CD4+ T cells from PBMCs. CDR3 DNA: TGTGCCAGCAGTTTTGGGACTGAAGCTTTCTTT. Amino acid sequence: CASSFGTEAFF.